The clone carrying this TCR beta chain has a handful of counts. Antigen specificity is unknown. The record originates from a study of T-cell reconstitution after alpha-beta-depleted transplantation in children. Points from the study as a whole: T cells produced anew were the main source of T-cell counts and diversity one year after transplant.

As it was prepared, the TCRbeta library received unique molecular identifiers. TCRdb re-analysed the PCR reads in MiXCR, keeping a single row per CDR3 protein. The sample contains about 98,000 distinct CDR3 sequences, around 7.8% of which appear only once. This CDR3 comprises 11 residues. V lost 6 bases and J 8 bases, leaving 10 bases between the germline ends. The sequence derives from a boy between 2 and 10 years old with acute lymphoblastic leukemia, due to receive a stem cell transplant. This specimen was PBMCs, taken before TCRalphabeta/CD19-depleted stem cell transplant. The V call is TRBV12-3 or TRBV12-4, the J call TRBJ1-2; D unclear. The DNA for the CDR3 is TGTGCCAGCAGCTCCTTTGGGGGCTACACCTTC. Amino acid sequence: CASSSFGGYTF.